These 3 T cell receptor beta chains share one sample of origin, sequenced in a study of T cell responses to AZD1222 COVID-19 vaccine. Assay: immunoSEQ multiplex PCR; the TCRdb copy retains only in-frame clones and omits some. Found here are some 190,000 clones, approximately 91% of them singletons; the top ten hold less than 2%. Source: peripheral blood, taken 28 days after the second AZD1222 dose. All receptors derive from an adult who received the AZD1222 COVID-19 vaccine.

V gene TRBV4-2 combines with J gene TRBJ1-2; the D gene is possibly TRBD1 (5 bases). Trimming pared 1 base from V and 4 bases from J, leaving 13 bases between. The CDR3 sequence is 15 residues long. CDR1 is LGHNA and CDR2 is YNFKEQ in the germline V gene. CDR3: CASSQVLSGTYGYTF. The DNA for the CDR3 is TGTGCCAGCAGCCAAGTATTGAGTGGGACCTATGGCTACACCTTC.

J is TRBJ2-3 and V is TRBV20-1; D is possibly TRBD1 (5 bases). The CDR3 extends over 13 amino acids. Trimming stripped 3 bases from V and 6 bases from J, with 13 bases between. Per the germline V gene, CDR1 is DFQATT and CDR2 is SNEGSKA (reference sequence). The CDR3 DNA follows: TGCAGTGCTAGTAACTTCCCAGGGGATACGCAGTATTTT. This codes for CSASNFPGDTQYF.

The chain combines TRBV2 with TRBJ2-2, with 9 bases that match TRBD1. J gave up 4 bases and V 6 bases, and 9 bases lay outside the gene matches. This CDR3 is built from 16 residues. In germline, CDR1 is SNHLY, CDR2 FYNNEI. Here the CDR3 reads CASRGNRGQSTGELFF. The CDR3 region has the DNA TGTGCCAGCAGGGGCAACAGGGGGCAGAGCACCGGGGAGCTGTTTTTT. The complete variable domain, with remaining parts taken from reference TRBV2 and TRBJ2-2, reads EPEVTQTPSHQVTQMGQEVILRCVPISNHLYFYWYRQILGQKVEFLVSFYNNEISEKSEIFDDQFSVERPDGSNFTLKIRSTKLEDSAMYFCASRGNRGQSTGELFFGEGSRLTVL.